This is a list of T cell receptor beta chains from one sample in a study of cytomegalovirus exposure and HLA in healthy donors. Profiling relied on immunoSEQ multiplex PCR, and the TCRdb table lists in-frame clones only, not all of them. This table has over 65,000 clones, approximately 81% appearing once. Specimen: PBMCs. The receptors were sampled from a woman in her 30s in good health and CMV-seronegative. Each CDR3 is given with its conserved first and last residue. D genes are given only for firm matches. Not every row has a clone size; where given, it reads once, few, many or a size class.

v_gene	d_gene	abundance	j_gene	CDR3nt	CDR3aa
TRBV11-3	TRBD1	.	TRBJ2-1	TGTGCCAGCAGCCCGACAGGGGGCGATTACAATGAGCAGTTCTTC	CASSPTGGDYNEQFF
TRBV7-2	.	.	TRBJ2-3	TGTGCCAGCAGCCTCGTTCTACTCACAGATACGCAGTATTTT	CASSLVLLTDTQYF
TRBV2	.	.	TRBJ1-2	TGTGCCAGCAGTGCGGACAGCCGCTATGGCTACACCTTC	CASSADSRYGYTF
TRBV9	.	.	TRBJ1-6	TGTGCCAGCAGCGTAGGACTCGGGGAAGGTTCACCCCTCCACTTT	CASSVGLGEGSPLHF
TRBV6-1	.	.	TRBJ1-6	TGTGCCAGCAGTGAAACAGCTAATTCACCCCTCCACTTT	CASSETANSPLHF
TRBV4-3	.	.	TRBJ1-5	TGCGCCAGCAGCCCCGACATGGATTCAGCCCGAAGGAATCAGCCCCAGCATTTT	CASSPDMDSARRNQPQHF
TRBV10-3	.	.	TRBJ1-3	TGTGCCACCATGGAACAGGGTTCAGGAAACACCATATATTTT	CATMEQGSGNTIYF
TRBV6-5	TRBD1	.	TRBJ1-1	TGTGCCAGCAGAGGGGACAGGGGTAAAACTGAAGCTTTCTTT	CASRGDRGKTEAFF
TRBV5-5	TRBD2	.	TRBJ2-3	TGTGCCAGCAGCTTCGGACTAGTACATGATACGCAGTATTTT	CASSFGLVHDTQYF
TRBV6-5	TRBD1	.	TRBJ2-2	TGTGCCAGCAGTTACGGGGGACAGGGGAACACCGGGGAGCTGTTTTTT	CASSYGGQGNTGELFF
TRBV9	.	.	TRBJ1-3	TGTGCCAGCAGCGTGGACGGGGGAACCATATATTTT	CASSVDGGTIYF
TRBV7-9	.	.	TRBJ2-6	TGTTCCAGCAGCCCCTCAGCGGCATCGGGCAACGTCCTGACTTTC	CSSSPSAASGNVLTF
TRBV9	TRBD2	.	TRBJ2-3	TGTGCCAGCAGCGTAGGCGGGGGGGTATGGGATACGCAGTATTTT	CASSVGGGVWDTQYF
TRBV4-1	TRBD2	.	TRBJ2-7	TGCGCCAGCAGCCAAAATAGCGGGGACTACGAGCAGTACTTC	CASSQNSGDYEQYF
TRBV27	TRBD2	.	TRBJ2-1	TGTGCCAGCAGTTCCTTAGCGGGGGGGCCTGGCAATGAGCAGTTCTTC	CASSSLAGGPGNEQFF
TRBV14	TRBD2	.	TRBJ2-1	TGTGCCAGCAGTTTACGAGCGGGGGGGCGGAACAATGAGCAGTTCTTC	CASSLRAGGRNNEQFF
TRBV7-2	TRBD2	.	TRBJ2-1	TGTGCCAGCAGCTCTGCGGGGGCCTACAATGAGCAGTTCTTC	CASSSAGAYNEQFF
TRBV6-5	.	.	TRBJ2-7	TGTGCCAGCAGTTACTCGAGGAATGGGGCGCTCTACGAGCAGTACTTC	CASSYSRNGALYEQYF
TRBV19	TRBD1	.	TRBJ2-5	TGTGCCAGTGAGGGGGCCGAAGAGACCCAGTACTTC	CASEGAEETQYF
TRBV7-9	.	.	TRBJ1-5	TGTGCCAGCAGCTTGGGGGCGCCTCTTAGCAATCAGCCCCAGCATTTT	CASSLGAPLSNQPQHF
TRBV6-1	.	.	TRBJ2-1	TGTGCCAGCAGTGACCGACTAGATACGACAAATGAGCAGTTCTTC	CASSDRLDTTNEQFF
TRBV10-3	TRBD2	.	TRBJ2-1	TGTGCCATCAGTGAGTCGCTAGCGGGGGGGTTCTTGGGTGAGCAGTTCTTC	CAISESLAGGFLGEQFF
TRBV5-1	TRBD1	.	TRBJ1-2	TGCGCCAGCAGCTTGGGAACAGGGGGTAGGAATAACTATGGCTACACCTTC	CASSLGTGGRNNYGYTF
TRBV5-1	.	once	TRBJ1-1	TGCGCCAGCAGCTTGGCGGACATGAACACTGAAGCTTTCTTT	CASSLADMNTEAFF
TRBV28	.	few	TRBJ2-2	TGTGCCAGCACCCTAGGGGCAACCGGGGAGCTGTTTTTT	CASTLGATGELFF
TRBV7-2	.	.	TRBJ2-7	TGTGCCAGCAGCTTAATCCCCTTCGAGCAGTACTTC	CASSLIPFEQYF
TRBV27	TRBD1	.	TRBJ1-5	TGTGCCAGCAGACCATTCCCGGGACAGTATAGCAATCAGCCCCAGCATTTT	CASRPFPGQYSNQPQHF
TRBV7-9	TRBD1	.	TRBJ2-2	TGTGCCAGCAAGGGGGCCCCCCCCGGGGAGCTGTTTTTT	CASKGAPPGELFF
TRBV6-5	.	.	TRBJ2-2	TGTGCCAGCAGGTCCGGACAGATAAACACCGGGGAGCTGTTTTTT	CASRSGQINTGELFF
TRBV28	TRBD1	.	TRBJ1-2	TGTGCCAGCAGGCGGACAGGGGGGGGATATGGCTACACCTTC	CASRRTGGGYGYTF
TRBV12-5	TRBD2	.	TRBJ2-1	TGTGCTAGTGGTTTGACGAATATAGCGGGGGGGCCTTACAATGAGCAGTTCTTC	CASGLTNIAGGPYNEQFF